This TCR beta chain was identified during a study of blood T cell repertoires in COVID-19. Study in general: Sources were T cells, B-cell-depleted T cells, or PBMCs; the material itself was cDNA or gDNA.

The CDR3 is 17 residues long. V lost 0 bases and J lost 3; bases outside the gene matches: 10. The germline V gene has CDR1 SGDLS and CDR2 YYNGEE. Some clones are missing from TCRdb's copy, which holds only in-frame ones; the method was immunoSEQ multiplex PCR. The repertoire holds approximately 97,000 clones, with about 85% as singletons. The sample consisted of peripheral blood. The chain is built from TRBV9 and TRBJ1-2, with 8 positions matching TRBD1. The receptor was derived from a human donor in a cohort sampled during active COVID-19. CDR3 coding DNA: TGTGCCAGCAGCGTAGAGCCGGCGGGACAGGCGTACTATGGCTACACCTTC. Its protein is CASSVEPAGQAYYGYTF.